This T cell receptor beta chain was observed in a study of T-cell memory formation after mild COVID-19. Overall study results and limits: CD4+ contracting clones lay mainly in CM and EM, CD8+ ones in EMRA. Still unconfirmed is whether the second-wave clones peaking on day 37 recognized SARS-CoV-2.

From 5'RACE with constant-segment primers came TCR alpha and TCR beta cDNA libraries that carried sample barcodes and UMIs. One entry per CDR3 protein results from TCRdb running MiXCR on the 5' RACE reads. This table has over 250,000 distinct CDR3 sequences, roughly 15% appearing once. The length of the CDR3 is 12 residues. Trimming cost V 0 bases and J 11 bases, with 13 bases left between them. The germline V gene has CDR1 GTSNPN and CDR2 SVGIG (reference sequence). This clonotype was found a few times. Its antigen is as yet unknown. This clonotype was sampled from a man aged 18 to 30 who had mild COVID-19 (a few samples of this study predate the infection). Cell type and time point are not known. The sequencing input was PBMCs or a T cell subset sorted from them (not recorded which). The chain recombines TRBV30 with TRBJ1-1; tentatively, D is TRBD1 (6 bases). CDR3 DNA sequence: TGTGCCTGGAGTGTTCAGGGGAAGGTGGCTTTCTTT. It translates to CAWSVQGKVAFF.